This T cell receptor (beta chain) is from a study of technical replicates of blood from several donors. V dropped 5 bases and J dropped 9 bases, with 11 bases sitting between them. CDR3 size: 10 residues. The germline gives CDR1 DFQATT, CDR2 SNEGSKA (reference sequence). Some clones are missing from TCRdb's copy, which holds only in-frame ones; the method was immunoSEQ multiplex PCR. The sample has roughly 72,000 clones, 90% to 95% seen once. Input material: T cells isolated from PBMCs. The chain couples TRBV20-1 to TRBJ2-7; no reliable D call. The origin of this receptor is a human donor in good health. The CDR3 protein is CSAPFGGQYF. The CDR3 nucleotides are TGCAGTGCTCCCTTCGGTGGGCAGTACTTC.